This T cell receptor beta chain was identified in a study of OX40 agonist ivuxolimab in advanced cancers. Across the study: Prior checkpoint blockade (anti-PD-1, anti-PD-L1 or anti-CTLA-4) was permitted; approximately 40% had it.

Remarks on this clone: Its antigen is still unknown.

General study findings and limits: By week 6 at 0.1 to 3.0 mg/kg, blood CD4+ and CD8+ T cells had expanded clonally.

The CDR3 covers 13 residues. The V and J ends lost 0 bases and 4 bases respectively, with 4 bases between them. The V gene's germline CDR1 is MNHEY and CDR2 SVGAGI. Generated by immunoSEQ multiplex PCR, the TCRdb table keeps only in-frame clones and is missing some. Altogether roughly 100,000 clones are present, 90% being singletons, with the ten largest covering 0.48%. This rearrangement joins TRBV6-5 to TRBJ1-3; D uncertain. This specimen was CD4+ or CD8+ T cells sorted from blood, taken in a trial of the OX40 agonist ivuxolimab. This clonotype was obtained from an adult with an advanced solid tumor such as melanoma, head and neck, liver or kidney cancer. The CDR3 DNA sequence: TGTGCCAGCAGTTACTCTTCCGGAAACACCATATATTTT. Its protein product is CASSYSSGNTIYF.